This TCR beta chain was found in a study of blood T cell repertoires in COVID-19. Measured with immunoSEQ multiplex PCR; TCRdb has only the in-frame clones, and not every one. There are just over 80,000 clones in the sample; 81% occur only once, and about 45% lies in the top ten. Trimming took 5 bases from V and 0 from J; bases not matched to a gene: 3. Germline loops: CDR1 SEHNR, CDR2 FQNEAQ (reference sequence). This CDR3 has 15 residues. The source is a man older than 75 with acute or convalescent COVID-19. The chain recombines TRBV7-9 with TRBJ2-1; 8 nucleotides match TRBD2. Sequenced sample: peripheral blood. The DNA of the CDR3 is TGTGCCAGCAGCCAGAGCGGGAGCTCCTACAATGAGCAGTTCTTC. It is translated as CASSQSGSSYNEQFF.